A selection of T cell receptor beta chains follows, all from one sample in a study of monozygotic twins with inflammatory bowel disease. TCRdb reanalyzed the 5' RACE reads and collapses them to one entry per CDR3 protein, without DNA. Listed are more than 300,000 distinct CDR3 sequences; just over 2.5% falls within the top ten. The specimen sequenced was blood. The receptors here all came from a human donor with ulcerative colitis or Crohn's disease, or a healthy co-twin of an affected twin (not recorded which). CDR3s include the opening cysteine and the closing phenylalanine or tryptophan. The order of the fields is J gene, V gene, CDR3 protein.

j_gene: TRBJ1-1; v_gene: TRBV12-3/TRBV12-4; CDR3aa: CASSLGDTNTEAFF
j_gene: TRBJ2-6; v_gene: TRBV7-9; CDR3aa: CASTFSAFSSGANVLTF
j_gene: TRBJ2-2; v_gene: TRBV4-1; CDR3aa: CASSQDRGPGDRTGELFF
j_gene: TRBJ1-2; v_gene: TRBV5-1; CDR3aa: CASQRGGTASNYGYTF
j_gene: TRBJ2-1; v_gene: TRBV24-1; CDR3aa: CATSDSGLPSNEQFF
j_gene: TRBJ2-3; v_gene: TRBV12-3/TRBV12-4; CDR3aa: CASSSRTVNTDTQYF
j_gene: TRBJ2-7; v_gene: TRBV28; CDR3aa: CASSPPGWSSYEQYF
j_gene: TRBJ2-1; v_gene: TRBV7-9; CDR3aa: CASSPREGVYNEQFF
j_gene: TRBJ2-1; v_gene: TRBV24-1; CDR3aa: CATSDPGLRGEQFF
j_gene: TRBJ2-5; v_gene: TRBV5-1; CDR3aa: CASSLECRRETQYF
j_gene: TRBJ2-7; v_gene: TRBV4-1; CDR3aa: CASSQLQGAVREQYF
j_gene: TRBJ1-6; v_gene: TRBV15; CDR3aa: CATSRPISDNSPLHF
j_gene: TRBJ2-1; v_gene: TRBV6-5; CDR3aa: CASSYSPQGAYNEQFF
j_gene: TRBJ2-7; v_gene: TRBV12-3/TRBV12-4; CDR3aa: CASRFTRNEQYF
j_gene: TRBJ1-1; v_gene: TRBV5-8; CDR3aa: CASSGTGLNTEAFF
j_gene: TRBJ2-5; v_gene: TRBV5-1; CDR3aa: CASRRDQETQYF
j_gene: TRBJ2-7; v_gene: TRBV12-3/TRBV12-4; CDR3aa: CASSSGNEQYF
j_gene: TRBJ2-2; v_gene: TRBV7-6; CDR3aa: CASSPLSRKNTGELFF
j_gene: TRBJ1-1; v_gene: TRBV28; CDR3aa: CASSKPENPSAFF
j_gene: TRBJ2-3; v_gene: TRBV20-1; CDR3aa: CSATSRGVSTDTQYF
j_gene: TRBJ2-7; v_gene: TRBV2; CDR3aa: CASSEDGTPYYEQYF
j_gene: TRBJ2-7; v_gene: TRBV18; CDR3aa: CASSPRDPYEQYF
j_gene: TRBJ2-5; v_gene: TRBV20-1; CDR3aa: CSASNVKGSQETQYF
j_gene: TRBJ2-6; v_gene: TRBV4-1; CDR3aa: CASSQDRWPGGAGSGANVLTF
j_gene: TRBJ2-1; v_gene: TRBV15; CDR3aa: CATSGYLAGGGYEQFF
j_gene: TRBJ2-1; v_gene: TRBV5-1; CDR3aa: CASSWASGTHSYNEQFF
j_gene: TRBJ2-2; v_gene: TRBV29-1; CDR3aa: CSATGGAFSTGELFF
j_gene: TRBJ2-3; v_gene: TRBV6-5; CDR3aa: CASSYSGSTDTQYF
j_gene: TRBJ1-4; v_gene: TRBV15; CDR3aa: CATSRGTRGGFLNEKLFF
j_gene: TRBJ2-7; v_gene: TRBV20-1; CDR3aa: CSARDFHRSYEQYF
j_gene: TRBJ1-5; v_gene: TRBV7-8; CDR3aa: CASSLVLVAGSNQPQHF
j_gene: TRBJ1-2; v_gene: TRBV20-1; CDR3aa: CSRTQQGRYGYTF
j_gene: TRBJ2-3; v_gene: TRBV7-3; CDR3aa: CASSRAGTSTDTQYF
j_gene: TRBJ2-7; v_gene: TRBV4-3; CDR3aa: CASSRVPTGGSTYEQYF
j_gene: TRBJ2-7; v_gene: TRBV7-2; CDR3aa: CASSFAGLAVSYEQYF
j_gene: TRBJ1-4; v_gene: TRBV7-9; CDR3aa: CASSSNRGAEKLFF
j_gene: TRBJ2-3; v_gene: TRBV5-1; CDR3aa: CATGGPDNTDTQYF
j_gene: TRBJ2-3; v_gene: TRBV30; CDR3aa: CAWTSGLGTDTQYF
j_gene: TRBJ1-1; v_gene: TRBV25-1; CDR3aa: CASGGGTEAFF
j_gene: TRBJ1-2; v_gene: TRBV27; CDR3aa: CASSSPGQGAGGYTF
j_gene: TRBJ2-1; v_gene: TRBV5-1; CDR3aa: CASSYPDRGLGNEQFF
j_gene: TRBJ1-6; v_gene: TRBV11-1; CDR3aa: CASSRALVPRVENSPLHF
j_gene: TRBJ1-4; v_gene: TRBV3-1; CDR3aa: CASSQDWAGKLFF
j_gene: TRBJ2-5; v_gene: TRBV20-1; CDR3aa: CSARDPSGGASETQYF
j_gene: TRBJ2-3; v_gene: TRBV4-3; CDR3aa: CASSQDPSGVAGADTQYF
j_gene: TRBJ1-5; v_gene: TRBV24-1; CDR3aa: CATSDPDREGGQPQHF
j_gene: TRBJ2-1; v_gene: TRBV2; CDR3aa: CASSYREFSYNEQFF
j_gene: TRBJ2-1; v_gene: TRBV5-1; CDR3aa: CASSLVGTSGGNEQFF
j_gene: TRBJ2-1; v_gene: TRBV7-9; CDR3aa: CASSLLGFGALYHEQFF
j_gene: TRBJ1-1; v_gene: TRBV2; CDR3aa: CASSPIRTNTEAFF
j_gene: TRBJ2-1; v_gene: TRBV28; CDR3aa: CASSLYGGHNEQFF
j_gene: TRBJ2-7; v_gene: TRBV5-1; CDR3aa: CASSIGQGTLRQYF
j_gene: TRBJ1-6; v_gene: TRBV7-2; CDR3aa: CASSLNSPLHF
j_gene: TRBJ2-1; v_gene: TRBV29-1; CDR3aa: CSVEGGQGDSYNEQFF
j_gene: TRBJ1-1; v_gene: TRBV28; CDR3aa: CASTSAPGTAITEAFF